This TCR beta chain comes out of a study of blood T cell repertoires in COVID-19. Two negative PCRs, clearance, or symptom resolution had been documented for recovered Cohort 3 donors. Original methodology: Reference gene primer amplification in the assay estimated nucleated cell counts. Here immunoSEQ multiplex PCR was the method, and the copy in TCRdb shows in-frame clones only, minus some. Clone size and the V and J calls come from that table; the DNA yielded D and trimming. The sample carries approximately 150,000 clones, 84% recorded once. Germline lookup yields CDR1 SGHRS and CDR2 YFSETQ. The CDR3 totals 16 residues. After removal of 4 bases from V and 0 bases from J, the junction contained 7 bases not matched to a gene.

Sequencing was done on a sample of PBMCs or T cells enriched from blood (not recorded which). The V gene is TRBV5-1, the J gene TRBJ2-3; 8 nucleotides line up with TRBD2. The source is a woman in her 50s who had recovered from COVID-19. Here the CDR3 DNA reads TGCGCCAGCAGCCCCCCCGGGGGGGCGAGCACAGATACGCAGTATTTT. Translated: CASSPPGGASTDTQYF. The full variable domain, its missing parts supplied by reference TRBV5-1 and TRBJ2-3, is KAGVTQTPRYLIKTRGQQVTLSCSPISGHRSVSWYQQTPGQGLQFLFEYFSETQRNKGNFPGRFSGRQFSNSRSEMNVSTLELGDSALYLCASSPPGGASTDTQYFGPGTRLTVL.